This T cell receptor beta chain was recorded in a study of HIV-infected children after antiretroviral therapy interruption. Study-wide background: Continuous-treatment samples came from weeks 0, 48 and 150.

Treatment described: PENTA 11 planned treatment interruption arm or continuous ART arm. At least 24 weeks of at least three-drug ART, in children 2 to 15 years. This clonotype was detected many times. A 3' RACE protocol on RNA, with unique molecular identifiers, produced the TCR library. MiXCR, run by TCRdb on the 3' RACE reads, gives a single entry per CDR3 protein. The sample yields around 50,000 distinct CDR3 sequences, roughly 4.5% seen once. The CDR3 has 15 amino acids. CDR1 MNHEY and CDR2 SVGAGI come from the germline V gene. J lost 6 bases, V lost 7 bases, and 9 bases had no gene match. The source was CD45RA+ CD4+ T cells from PBMCs, pooled from several time points, collected from a donor given antiretroviral therapy, either interrupted or continuous. The subset: naive CD4+ CD45RA+ CD45RO- T cells. The clonotype originates from a pool of human donors with HIV. V and J are TRBV6-5 and TRBJ2-1; 10 positions agree with TRBD1. The CDR3 spells CASNPRQGAVNEQFF. The DNA of the CDR3 is TGTGCCAGCAACCCTAGACAGGGGGCGGTCAATGAGCAGTTCTTC.